Included here is one TCR beta chain sequence, with context. Its antigen is unknown. At one boundary the junction diverges from the germline segment, which might be a read error. The sample comes from a study of regulatory T cells in long-lasting Graves disease (dated by TCRdb to about 2021). Some background on the complete study: Persistent Graves' disease meant more than 5 years of antithyroid drug treatment with TSH receptor autoantibodies that stayed positive. TCR sequencing covered 13 persistent and approximately 20 newly diagnosed Graves' disease patients, some 35 samples in total. This study used TCR sequencing and RNA sequencing of peripheral blood to compare persistent Graves' disease patients against newly diagnosed Graves' disease patients. The study was conducted in China and was registered as a clinical trial. On average, persistent Graves' disease patients in the clinical cohort had been on antithyroid drugs for about 9.7 years. Study-wide findings and limitations: Sequencing and analysis were limited to the TCR beta chain. The small sample size was acknowledged by the authors as a limitation that may reduce accuracy. Because the primary lesion, thyroid tissue, could not be accessed, the study looked at peripheral blood alone. TRBV28, TRBJ1-2 and TRBJ2-5 were preferentially used in persistent disease, while TRBV20-1 and TRBJ2-1 were favored in newly diagnosed disease. Persistent patients shared more public clonotypes among themselves (around 3,000) than newly diagnosed patients did (nearly 1,000). Compared with newly diagnosed patients, persistent Graves' disease patients had lower TCR Shannon entropy and fewer highly expanded clones, which suggests clonal expansion.

According to the study, the label for this sample's time point signals: persistent/refractory GD, antithyroid drugs over 5 years with positive TRAb. For both TCR sequencing and RNA sequencing, RNA was extracted from PBMCs in TRIzol. The diagnosis of Graves' disease was made according to American Thyroid Association guidelines. Patients were recruited from an endocrinology department in Xi'an, China. From each patient, approximately 10 milliliters of peripheral blood was collected into an EDTA anticoagulant tube. Ficoll Paque Plus density gradient separation was used to isolate PBMCs, and no further T cell sorting was done. An Agilent 2100 Bioanalyzer and agarose gel were used to check RNA quality, while a NanoDrop 2000 measured RNA concentration. The CDR3 starts with the cysteine, ends with the phenylalanine, and has 17 residues. CDR3 DNA is the only sequence kept; it has 51 bases, read in frame from the first base. CDR1 LGHDT and CDR2 YNNKEL were looked up in the germline V gene (reference sequence).

Library creation used multiplex PCR. Sequencing took place on an Illumina HiSeq 4000. TCR beta libraries were built with iRepertoire HTBI primers and Arm-PCR amplification of CDR3 regions. Before sequencing, the PCR products went through gel purification. The original pipeline was this. Gene usage analysis of CDR3 amino acid clonotypes relied on the 60 to 65 TRBV and about 13 TRBJ segments identified across samples. COPE and FqMerger were used to merge filtered high-quality paired reads into contigs. BLAST was used to align contigs to IMGT TRBV, TRBD and TRBJ reference genes, with CDR3 defined following IMGT. Clonotypes above 0.1% frequency were classified as highly expanded clones. Repertoire diversity was measured by Shannon entropy, and V-J evenness by the Gini coefficient. A clonotype was considered public if more than one individual shared it. The public sequencing data were trimmed at Q25 with fastp and processed into clonotypes with MiXCR by TCRdb, which kept only in-frame beta chains. Rows with one shared CDR3 protein collapse into an entry with the most common genes and DNA. In this record, the V and J calls reflect TCRdb's handling and not the investigators' own analysis. This sample is represented by roughly 400,000 distinct CDR3 sequences; under 25% of them were singletons. 14% of the sample goes to the ten largest clones.

This receptor was taken from a female donor with Graves disease. The chain is assembled from TRBV3-1 and TRBJ2-1; the D gene assignment is ambiguous. The sequencing here drew on peripheral blood mononuclear cells (PBMCs), taken when the disease was refractory, from a patient treated with antithyroid drugs. The CDR3 reads CASSEDSAPRSYNEQFF. At the DNA level, the sequence is TGTGCCAGCAGCGAAGATTCAGCGCCCCGCTCCTACAATGAGCAGTTCTTC.